This T cell receptor (beta chain) originates from a study of identical twins. This clonotype appeared a few times. Its target is unknown. This CDR3 is built from 13 residues. Germline loops: CDR1 MGHRA, CDR2 YSYEKL. V lost 4 bases to trimming and J lost 14 bases, with 18 bases between them. Study-wide results and limits: The study found weaker excess twin sharing in beta out-of-frame sequences. Researchers reported excess low generation probability among twin-shared out-of-frame alpha sequences. Interpretation of the results relied on cross-sectional statistical analysis and not on following the same donors. Part of the zero-insertion signal could reflect confounding by invariant MAIT and iNKT cells.

TCRdb itself ran the 5' RACE reads through MiXCR, one entry per CDR3 protein. This table holds approximately 1.8 million distinct CDR3 sequences, more than 30% found once. The clonotype was recovered from a newborn girl in good health. The gene calls are TRBV4-1 and TRBJ2-1, with a possible D match to TRBD2 (6 bases). Sample: cord blood. CDR3 nucleotides: TGCGCCAGCAGCCCCGCCGGAGGGGAAAACGAGTTCTTC. Amino acids: CASSPAGGENEFF.